This entry lists 28 T cell receptor beta chains sequenced from one sample in a study of T-cell memory formation after mild COVID-19. In TCRdb, the 5' RACE reads were re-called with MiXCR into one record per CDR3 protein. The data hold roughly 280,000 distinct CDR3 sequences, with approximately 8% observed a single time. Sequenced input: PBMCs or a T cell subset sorted from them (not recorded which). The receptors stem from a young man who had mild COVID-19 (a few samples of this study predate the infection). Cell type and time point are not known.

This clonotype was counted between two and nine times. The chain has TRBV6-1 and TRBJ1-5, with D uncertain. The CDR3 is made up of 15 amino acids. V was cut by 6 bases and J by 0 bases, with 12 bases left in between. Germline V gene data show CDR1 as MNHNS and CDR2 as SASEGT. This chain's CDR3 is CASRTSGHSNQPQHF. For the CDR3, the DNA is TGTGCCAGCAGGACCTCAGGTCATAGCAATCAGCCCCAGCATTTT.

This clonotype was detected only a few times. The chain joins TRBV19 to TRBJ1-1; 7 bases line up with TRBD1. CDR3 length equals 14 residues. The germline V gene has CDR1 LNHDA and CDR2 SQIVND (reference sequence). V shed 3 bases, J shed 10 bases, and the junction held 11 bases outside the gene matches. Here the CDR3 DNA reads TGTGCCAGTAGTATGGACAGGCGAGCCAACCGAGCTTTCTTT. It is translated as CASSMDRRANRAFF.

With regard to this clonotype: It may be a read error: a sequence one base away is much more abundant. The chain has TRBV20-1 and TRBJ2-7, with 7 bases lining up with TRBD1. Germline values: CDR1 DFQATT, CDR2 SNEGSKA (reference sequence). V dropped 0 bases and J dropped 5; count of bases not matched to a gene: 7. This CDR3 is built from 14 residues. This chain's CDR3 is CSARDPGQLHEQYV. Written as DNA, the CDR3 is TGCAGTGCTAGAGATCCGGGACAGCTCCACGAGCAGTACGTC.

CDR3 loop: CASRYDRLSYNEQFF. The DNA of the CDR3 is TGTGCCAGCAGATACGACAGGTTATCCTACAATGAGCAGTTCTTC. The chain links TRBV5-4 to TRBJ2-1, with TRBD1 as a possible D gene (6 bases). V lost 5 bases, J lost 1 base, and 13 bases lay in between. CDR1 and CDR2 from the germline V gene are SGHNT and YYREEE (reference sequence). The CDR3 runs to 15 residues.

Only a few counts were recorded for this clonotype. The chain uses TRBV4-1 and TRBJ1-1; 8 bases map to TRBD1. The CDR3 spans 16 residues. V shed 7 bases, J shed 5 bases, and the junction held 15 bases outside the gene matches. Germline assignment: CDR1 MGHRA and CDR2 YSYEKL. This chain's CDR3 is CASTRTGHGEGTEAFF. CDR3 nucleotide sequence: TGCGCCAGCACTAGGACAGGGCATGGAGAAGGTACTGAAGCTTTCTTT.

This clonotype was found many times. This chain connects TRBV4-1 to TRBJ2-5, with D possibly called TRBD1 or TRBD2 (5 bases each). The CDR3 has 15 residues. The V end was cut by 0 bases, the J end by 0 bases, with 8 bases between. Looked up from germline, CDR1 is MGHRA and CDR2 is YSYEKL. The CDR3 nucleotides read TGCGCCAGCAGCCAAGATGTGGGACACCAAGAGACCCAGTACTTC. This encodes CASSQDVGHQETQYF.

This clonotype came up a few times. The chain links TRBV25-1 to TRBJ1-3; no clear D gene. V dropped 4 bases and J dropped 5 bases, with 9 bases sitting between them. Per the germline V gene, CDR1 is MGHDK and CDR2 is SYGVNS. This CDR3 has 13 residues. CDR3 sequence reads: CASSGWGRNTIYF. For the CDR3, the DNA is TGTGCCAGCAGTGGGTGGGGAAGAAACACCATATATTTT.

This rearrangement joins TRBV5-1 to TRBJ1-2; D gene unclear. The CDR3 contains 15 residues. CDR1 SGHRS and CDR2 YFSETQ come from the germline V gene. The V end was cut by 0 bases, the J end by 0 bases, with 9 bases between. CDR3 residues: CASSLELQANYGYTF. In DNA, the CDR3 is TGCGCCAGCAGCTTGGAACTACAAGCTAACTATGGCTACACCTTC.

Many counts were recorded for this clonotype. The chain employs TRBV2 and TRBJ2-1; perhaps TRBD2 as D (7 bases). CDR1 and CDR2 from the germline V gene are SNHLY and FYNNEI. The CDR3 sequence is 14 residues long. The ends were cut back, 2 bases at V and 8 bases at J, with 13 bases in the middle. The CDR3 sequence: CASSELGGPDEQFF. CDR3 in DNA: TGTGCCAGCAGTGAATTGGGGGGGCCGGATGAGCAGTTCTTC.

The rearrangement joins TRBV28 to TRBJ2-2; 10 bases map to TRBD2. The V segment lost 5 bases and the J segment 3 bases; nucleotides outside the gene matches: 9. CDR3 length: 17 amino acids. Germline V gene sequence: CDR1 MDHEN, CDR2 SYDVKM. CDR3 amino acids: CASSPSSSGGHTGELFF. CDR3 sequence (DNA): TGTGCCAGCAGTCCGTCCTCTAGCGGGGGACACACCGGGGAGCTGTTTTTT.

This clonotype came up many times. The rearrangement joins TRBV11-2 to TRBJ2-3; D is ambiguous. CDR1 is SGHAT, CDR2 FQNNGV, per germline. The CDR3 length is 14 residues. Trimming took off 3 bases at V and 2 bases at J, with 9 bases between the two ends. CDR3 protein: CASSLMIVTDTQYF. The CDR3, as DNA: TGTGCCAGCAGCTTGATGATTGTCACAGATACGCAGTATTTT.

There are a few counts of this clonotype. V and J are TRBV20-1 and TRBJ1-3, with 7 bases lining up with TRBD1. V shed 1 base, J shed 8 bases, and the junction held 8 bases outside the gene matches. This CDR3 contains 14 residues. Germline-derived CDR1 and CDR2 are DFQATT and SNEGSKA (reference sequence). For the CDR3, the DNA is TGCAGTGCTAGAGGGGACAGCCGGCGGGACACCATATATTTT. Protein: CSARGDSRRDTIYF.

The chain employs TRBV11-2 and TRBJ2-7; TRBD2 matches 8 bases. CDR1 is SGHAT, CDR2 FQNNGV, per germline. The trim removed 6 bases at V and 6 bases at J, leaving 7 bases unmatched. The length of the CDR3 is 13 residues. This chain's CDR3 is CASSPGAGGEQYF. CDR3 sequence (DNA): TGTGCCAGCAGTCCTGGGGCGGGGGGCGAGCAGTACTTC.

This clonotype was counted at least ten times. The chain recombines TRBV28 with TRBJ2-5; no reliable D call. Germline V gene data show CDR1 as MDHEN and CDR2 as SYDVKM. The CDR3 spans 12 residues. The V and J ends lost 1 base and 3 bases respectively, with 3 bases between them. This CDR3 is CASSLLEETQYF. The CDR3 region has the DNA TGTGCCAGCAGTTTATTAGAAGAGACCCAGTACTTC.

CDR3 sequence (DNA): TGCGCCAGCAGCGCCGGGACAGGCAACACAGATACGCAGTATTTT. Translation gives CASSAGTGNTDTQYF. This chain joins TRBV10-1 and TRBJ2-3; 8 bases are a match to TRBD1. The CDR3 is 15 amino acids. V shed 6 bases and J 2 bases; nucleotides not matched to a gene: 7. Per the germline V gene, CDR1 is WNHNN and CDR2 is SYGVQD (reference sequence).

The chain joins TRBV5-5 to TRBJ2-5, with D perhaps matching TRBD1 (5 bases). This CDR3 comprises 15 residues. Germline V gene lookup returns CDR1 SGHKS and CDR2 YYEKEE (reference sequence). Trimming stripped 3 bases from V and 2 bases from J, with 14 bases between. CDR3 amino acids: CASSYPGFVQETQYF. The DNA of the CDR3 is TGTGCCAGCAGCTACCCAGGGTTCGTTCAAGAGACCCAGTACTTC.

This clonotype has just a few counts. The chain is built from TRBV11-1 and TRBJ1-4; D may be TRBD1 (5 bases). The CDR3 totals 14 residues. Trimming left V 5 bases short and J 4 bases short, with 11 bases between. Germline V gene lookup returns CDR1 SGHAT and CDR2 FQDESV (reference sequence). The CDR3 sequence: CASSRDQHNEKLFF. The DNA of the CDR3 is TGTGCCAGCAGCCGGGACCAGCATAATGAAAAACTGTTTTTT.

V is TRBV11-2 and J is TRBJ2-3, with D maybe TRBD2 (6 bases). CDR1 SGHAT and CDR2 FQNNGV come from the germline V gene. V was shortened by 1 base and J by 2 bases, with 19 bases between the two germline ends. The CDR3 sequence is 18 residues long. The CDR3 DNA is TGTGCCAGCAGCTTAGTAGTCTTAGGAGGGGCTTCCACAGATACGCAGTATTTT. Translated: CASSLVVLGGASTDTQYF.

At least ten counts were recorded for this clonotype. The rearrangement joins TRBV10-3 to TRBJ2-7; 10 bases line up with TRBD1. Per the germline V gene, CDR1 is ENHRY and CDR2 is SYGVKD. V trimming: 6 bases; J trimming: 4 bases; junction bases outside the gene matches: 6. This CDR3 has 14 residues. The CDR3 is CAIRVSGQGYEQYF. For the CDR3, the DNA is TGTGCCATCAGGGTTTCGGGACAGGGGTACGAGCAGTACTTC.

On this clonotype itself: The junction shows a germline mismatch at one end, possibly a read error. The rearrangement joins TRBV15 to TRBJ2-1; tentative D call: TRBD1 (6 bases). This CDR3 is 18 amino acids long. The germline V gene has CDR1 LNHNV and CDR2 YYDKDF (reference sequence). As DNA, the CDR3 is TGTGCCACCAGCGGAGACATCCTGACAGGTAGGGGGTGGAATGAGCAGTTCTTC. Amino acid sequence: CATSGDILTGRGWNEQFF.

This clonotype was counted ten times or more. This chain connects TRBV5-1 to TRBJ2-5, with D maybe TRBD2 (7 bases). The CDR3 loop spans 14 amino acids. Germline-derived CDR1 and CDR2 are SGHRS and YFSETQ. Between the trimmed V and J ends, which lost 0 bases and 3 bases, there was a span of 9 bases. The DNA of the CDR3 is TGCGCCAGCAGCTTGGGGGGGGGCGAAGAGACCCAGTACTTC. Protein: CASSLGGGEETQYF.

J is TRBJ1-2 and V is TRBV7-2; 8 nucleotides line up with TRBD1. V shed 2 bases and J 4 bases; nucleotides not matched to a gene: 3. The CDR3 runs to 14 residues. Germline V gene lookup returns CDR1 SGHTA and CDR2 FQGNSA. CDR3 DNA: TGTGCCAGCAGCTTACGAGGACAGGGCTATGGCTACACCTTC. It yields the protein CASSLRGQGYGYTF. The variable domain in full, completed from reference TRBV7-2 and TRBJ1-2, reads GAGVSQSPSNKVTEKGKDVELRCDPISGHTALYWYRQSLGQGLEFLIYFQGNSAPDKSGLPSDRFSAERTGGSVSTLTIQRTQQEDSAVYLCASSLRGQGYGYTFGSGTRLTVV.

This clonotype has only a few counts. The chain is built from TRBV7-9 and TRBJ1-3; D gene ambiguous. This CDR3 is 15 amino acids long. Per the germline V gene, CDR1 is SEHNR and CDR2 is FQNEAQ (reference sequence). Trimming cost V 2 bases and J 0 bases, with 8 bases left between them. CDR3 amino acids: CASSLRGSSGNTIYF. CDR3 nucleotide sequence: TGTGCCAGCAGCTTAAGAGGGAGCTCTGGAAACACCATATATTTT.

This clonotype came up a few times. The V call is TRBV3-1, the J call TRBJ1-2, with a tentative D call TRBD1 (6 bases). Germline CDR1 reads LGHDT; CDR2 reads YNNKEL (reference sequence). The CDR3 consists of 15 residues. Trimming shortened V by 0 bases and J by 5 bases, and 13 bases separated the two germline ends. The CDR3 region is CASSQDSAGAYGYTF. The CDR3 nucleotides are TGTGCCAGCAGCCAAGATTCTGCAGGGGCTTATGGCTACACCTTC.

The chain combines TRBV20-1 with TRBJ1-6; tentative D call: TRBD1 (6 bases). The V and J ends lost 6 bases and 4 bases respectively, with 10 bases between them. Germline CDR1 reads DFQATT; CDR2 reads SNEGSKA (reference sequence). This CDR3 contains 13 residues. CDR3 residues: CSAGTKYNSPLHF. The CDR3 nucleotides are TGCAGTGCCGGGACAAAATATAATTCACCCCTCCACTTT.

This clonotype was seen more than once but under ten times. One end of the junction does not line up with germline, which may come from a read error. The gene calls are TRBV7-9 and TRBJ1-6; D is unresolved. This CDR3 has 17 amino acids. Looked up from germline, CDR1 is SEHNR and CDR2 is FQNEAQ (reference sequence). This CDR3 reads CASSKIGTAPNYSPLHF. The CDR3, as DNA: TGTGCCAGCAGCAAGATCGGAACTGCTCCCAACTATTCGCCCCTCCACTTT.

V is TRBV3-1 and J is TRBJ2-1; D is undetermined. Germline values: CDR1 LGHDT, CDR2 YNNKEL (reference sequence). The CDR3 runs 13 residues. The germline V and J ends were trimmed by 1 base and 15 bases, with 16 bases remaining between them. Here the CDR3 reads CASSQVMAAEVFF. The CDR3 DNA is TGTGCCAGCAGCCAAGTTATGGCCGCCGAGGTGTTCTTC.

The chain couples TRBV10-1 to TRBJ1-1, with D maybe TRBD1 (6 bases). The V and J ends lost 4 bases and 6 bases respectively, with 12 bases between them. Looked up from germline, CDR1 is WNHNN and CDR2 is SYGVQD (reference sequence). The CDR3 runs to 13 residues. CDR3 in DNA: TGCGCCAGCAGTGCTGGACAGATACCTGAAGCTTTCTTT. Its protein is CASSAGQIPEAFF.